A selection of T cell receptor beta chains follows, all from one sample in a study of control samples from healthy donors and cancer patients. Sequencing was performed with immunoSEQ multiplex PCR; in TCRdb, only in-frame clones are kept and a portion is missing. The data hold 100,000 to 150,000 clones, with around 90% observed a single time. The sample comprised blood. These receptors all stem from a man younger than 30 in good health. Each CDR3 is given with its conserved first and last residue. Each record gives: D gene, J gene, V gene, clone size, CDR3 protein, CDR3 DNA. The D gene is left open where the match is weak. Rows give clone size only sometimes, using once, few, many, or a class for an expanded clone.

d_gene: -; j_gene: TRBJ1-5; v_gene: TRBV24-1; abundance: -; CDR3aa: CATSDSRTPSNQPQHF; CDR3nt: TGTGCCACCAGTGACTCACGGACACCCAGCAATCAGCCCCAGCATTTT
d_gene: -; j_gene: TRBJ2-5; v_gene: TRBV13; abundance: -; CDR3aa: CASTKLAGQYQETQYF; CDR3nt: TGTGCCAGCACCAAACTCGCGGGGCAGTACCAAGAGACCCAGTACTTC
d_gene: TRBD1; j_gene: TRBJ1-4; v_gene: TRBV29-1; abundance: -; CDR3aa: CSVVQGAWDEKLFF; CDR3nt: TGCAGCGTTGTACAGGGGGCGTGGGATGAAAAACTGTTTTTT
d_gene: -; j_gene: TRBJ2-5; v_gene: TRBV9; abundance: -; CDR3aa: CASSVSPGEGETQYF; CDR3nt: TGTGCCAGCAGCGTCTCTCCGGGGGAAGGAGAGACCCAGTACTTC
d_gene: TRBD2; j_gene: TRBJ2-5; v_gene: TRBV6-5; abundance: -; CDR3aa: CASSWVAGAPETQYF; CDR3nt: TGTGCCAGCAGTTGGGTAGCGGGGGCCCCAGAGACCCAGTACTTC
d_gene: -; j_gene: TRBJ2-1; v_gene: TRBV7-3; abundance: -; CDR3aa: CASSSSRSSYNEQFF; CDR3nt: TGTGCCAGCAGCTCCTCACGTAGCTCCTACAATGAGCAGTTCTTC
d_gene: -; j_gene: TRBJ1-2; v_gene: TRBV7-9; abundance: once; CDR3aa: CASSSGTQNGYTF; CDR3nt: TGTGCCAGCAGCTCCGGGACTCAGAATGGCTACACCTTC
d_gene: TRBD1; j_gene: TRBJ1-5; v_gene: TRBV5-1; abundance: -; CDR3aa: CASSLGDREDQPQHF; CDR3nt: TGCGCCAGCAGCTTGGGGGACAGGGAGGATCAGCCCCAGCATTTT
d_gene: -; j_gene: TRBJ1-4; v_gene: TRBV6-2/TRBV6-3; abundance: -; CDR3aa: CASSYLGDREKLFF; CDR3nt: TGTGCCAGCAGTTACTTGGGGGACCGCGAAAAACTGTTTTTT
d_gene: -; j_gene: TRBJ1-1; v_gene: TRBV30; abundance: -; CDR3aa: CAWGRLNTEAFF; CDR3nt: TGTGCCTGGGGACGGTTGAACACTGAAGCTTTCTTT
d_gene: TRBD1; j_gene: TRBJ2-1; v_gene: TRBV11-2; abundance: -; CDR3aa: CASSSRQGYEQFF; CDR3nt: TGTGCCAGCAGCTCAAGACAGGGCTATGAGCAGTTCTTC
d_gene: -; j_gene: TRBJ1-1; v_gene: TRBV9; abundance: -; CDR3aa: CASSTGRDTEAFF; CDR3nt: TGTGCCAGCAGCACAGGCAGAGACACTGAAGCTTTCTTT
d_gene: TRBD2; j_gene: TRBJ2-3; v_gene: TRBV5-1; abundance: -; CDR3aa: CASSLNSGELDTQYF; CDR3nt: TGCGCCAGCAGCTTGAACAGCGGGGAATTAGATACGCAGTATTTT
d_gene: -; j_gene: TRBJ1-5; v_gene: TRBV5-1; abundance: -; CDR3aa: CASSRDSNQPQHF; CDR3nt: TGCGCCAGCAGCAGGGACAGCAATCAGCCCCAGCATTTT
d_gene: -; j_gene: TRBJ2-2; v_gene: TRBV28; abundance: few; CDR3aa: CASSLEDLRGTGELFF; CDR3nt: TGTGCCAGCAGCTTGGAGGACCTCCGCGGAACCGGGGAGCTGTTTTTT
d_gene: TRBD1; j_gene: TRBJ2-7; v_gene: TRBV4-1; abundance: -; CDR3aa: CASSQAPPGQTSYEQYF; CDR3nt: TGCGCCAGCAGCCAAGCGCCACCGGGACAGACCTCCTACGAGCAGTACTTC
d_gene: TRBD1; j_gene: TRBJ2-5; v_gene: TRBV2; abundance: -; CDR3aa: CASSEQGQQEETQYF; CDR3nt: TGTGCCAGCAGTGAACAGGGACAGCAAGAAGAGACCCAGTACTTC
d_gene: -; j_gene: TRBJ1-4; v_gene: TRBV11-1; abundance: -; CDR3aa: CASSRYENEKLFF; CDR3nt: TGTGCCAGCAGCCGCTACGAGAATGAAAAACTGTTTTTT
d_gene: -; j_gene: TRBJ2-1; v_gene: TRBV15; abundance: -; CDR3aa: CATSREPASSSYNEQFF; CDR3nt: TGTGCCACCAGCAGAGAGCCTGCGTCGAGCTCCTACAATGAGCAGTTCTTC
d_gene: -; j_gene: TRBJ2-1; v_gene: TRBV9; abundance: -; CDR3aa: CASSGTAYNEQFF; CDR3nt: TGTGCCAGCAGCGGGACAGCTTACAATGAGCAGTTCTTC
d_gene: TRBD1; j_gene: TRBJ1-5; v_gene: TRBV4-3; abundance: -; CDR3aa: CASSQGTGASNQPQHF; CDR3nt: TGCGCCAGCAGCCAAGGGACAGGGGCTAGCAATCAGCCCCAGCATTTT
d_gene: -; j_gene: TRBJ2-3; v_gene: TRBV6-5; abundance: -; CDR3aa: CASQTDRGTDTQYF; CDR3nt: TGTGCCAGTCAGACGGATAGGGGCACAGATACGCAGTATTTT
d_gene: TRBD2; j_gene: TRBJ2-5; v_gene: TRBV7-9; abundance: -; CDR3aa: CASSLGDSGGYQETQYF; CDR3nt: TGTGCCAGCAGCTTAGGTGATAGCGGGGGGTACCAAGAGACCCAGTACTTC
d_gene: -; j_gene: TRBJ1-2; v_gene: TRBV2; abundance: -; CDR3aa: CASSDPRNYGYTF; CDR3nt: TGTGCCAGCAGTGATCCGAGAAACTATGGCTACACCTTC
d_gene: -; j_gene: TRBJ1-3; v_gene: TRBV7-2; abundance: -; CDR3aa: CASSFLFSGNTIYF; CDR3nt: TGTGCCAGCAGCTTTCTGTTCTCTGGAAACACCATATATTTT
d_gene: -; j_gene: TRBJ2-1; v_gene: TRBV5-1; abundance: -; CDR3aa: CASANVPFSDNEQFF; CDR3nt: TGCGCCAGCGCCAACGTCCCCTTTTCGGACAATGAGCAGTTCTTC
d_gene: -; j_gene: TRBJ1-1; v_gene: TRBV5-6; abundance: -; CDR3aa: CASSLNGGRTEAFF; CDR3nt: TGTGCCAGCAGCTTGAATGGGGGGAGGACTGAAGCTTTCTTT
d_gene: -; j_gene: TRBJ2-2; v_gene: TRBV11-2; abundance: -; CDR3aa: CASSFSGITGELFF; CDR3nt: TGTGCCAGCAGCTTTTCAGGGATCACCGGGGAGCTGTTTTTT
d_gene: -; j_gene: TRBJ1-4; v_gene: TRBV7-9; abundance: once; CDR3aa: CASSQGQLPEKLFF; CDR3nt: TGTGCCAGCAGCCAAGGACAGCTACCTGAAAAACTGTTTTTT
d_gene: -; j_gene: TRBJ1-2; v_gene: TRBV6-6; abundance: -; CDR3aa: CASSYRWKDGYTF; CDR3nt: TGTGCCAGCAGTTACAGGTGGAAGGACGGCTACACCTTC
d_gene: -; j_gene: TRBJ1-1; v_gene: TRBV6-5; abundance: -; CDR3aa: CASRPRWGNTEAFF; CDR3nt: TGTGCCAGCCGACCCCGCTGGGGGAACACTGAAGCTTTCTTT
d_gene: -; j_gene: TRBJ2-2; v_gene: TRBV7-3; abundance: -; CDR3aa: CASSSTANTGELFF; CDR3nt: TGTGCCAGCAGCTCGACAGCGAACACCGGGGAGCTGTTTTTT
d_gene: TRBD1; j_gene: TRBJ1-2; v_gene: TRBV6-5; abundance: -; CDR3aa: CASNRGYGYTF; CDR3nt: TGTGCCAGCAACAGGGGTTATGGCTACACCTTC
d_gene: -; j_gene: TRBJ2-4; v_gene: TRBV7-5; abundance: once; CDR3aa: CVRSLPRGQGAKDIQYF; CDR3nt: TGTGTCAGAAGCTTACCCCGTGGACAGGGGGCGAAGGACATTCAGTACTTC
d_gene: TRBD1; j_gene: TRBJ1-2; v_gene: TRBV3-1/TRBV3-2; abundance: -; CDR3aa: CASSRRDREDYGYTF; CDR3nt: TGTGCCAGCAGCAGAAGGGACAGGGAGGACTATGGCTACACCTTC
d_gene: -; j_gene: TRBJ1-6; v_gene: TRBV5-1; abundance: -; CDR3aa: CASSLQGDSPLHF; CDR3nt: TGCGCCAGCAGCTTGCAAGGGGATTCACCCCTCCACTTT
d_gene: -; j_gene: TRBJ2-5; v_gene: TRBV11-2; abundance: -; CDR3aa: CASSLRRQETQYF; CDR3nt: TGTGCCAGCAGCTTAAGGAGGCAAGAGACCCAGTACTTC
d_gene: -; j_gene: TRBJ1-4; v_gene: TRBV6-6; abundance: -; CDR3aa: CASSYVLGEKLFF; CDR3nt: TGTGCCAGCAGTTACGTTTTGGGGGAAAAACTGTTTTTT
d_gene: -; j_gene: TRBJ1-1; v_gene: TRBV21-1; abundance: -; CDR3aa: CASSKGAWGEGTEAFF; CDR3nt: -
d_gene: -; j_gene: TRBJ2-7; v_gene: TRBV28; abundance: -; CDR3aa: CASSTSRGEQYF; CDR3nt: TGTGCCAGCAGTACCAGCCGGGGCGAGCAGTACTTC
d_gene: TRBD1; j_gene: TRBJ1-1; v_gene: TRBV19; abundance: -; CDR3aa: CASSTADRGYNTEAFF; CDR3nt: TGTGCCAGTAGTACCGCCGACAGGGGCTATAACACTGAAGCTTTCTTT
d_gene: -; j_gene: TRBJ1-5; v_gene: TRBV30; abundance: -; CDR3aa: CAWSASPDGPQHF; CDR3nt: TGTGCCTGGAGTGCATCCCCGGATGGGCCCCAGCATTTT
d_gene: -; j_gene: TRBJ2-3; v_gene: TRBV7-9; abundance: -; CDR3aa: CASSLSKGSDTQYF; CDR3nt: TGTGCCAGCAGCTTATCAAAGGGATCAGATACGCAGTATTTT
d_gene: -; j_gene: TRBJ1-1; v_gene: TRBV6-2/TRBV6-3; abundance: -; CDR3aa: CASSYGQNTEAFF; CDR3nt: TGTGCCAGCAGTTACGGACAGAACACTGAAGCTTTCTTT
d_gene: -; j_gene: TRBJ1-3; v_gene: TRBV7-8; abundance: -; CDR3aa: CASSFRSSGNTIYF; CDR3nt: TGTGCCAGCAGCTTTCGGTCGTCTGGAAACACCATATATTTT